The entry below describes one T cell receptor beta chain. Its antigen is as yet unknown. CDR3 length equals 19 residues. V lost 3 bases to trimming and J lost 0 bases; unmatched junction nucleotides: 13. Germline CDR1 reads SGHRS; CDR2 reads YFSETQ. Sequenced by immunoSEQ multiplex PCR; TCRdb stores in-frame clones only, minus some. The sample consists of some 2,900 clones, 80% to 95% of them appearing once. Blood was sampled at baseline, cycle 4 day 1, and cycle 7 day 1. These data come from a study of OX40 agonist ivuxolimab in advanced cancers. Notes on the study in general: Fewer expanded clones were found on average in CD4+ than in CD8+ T cells. Low normalized T-cell clonal expansion also characterized some of the nonresponders. The authors did not determine the antigen specificity of the expanded peripheral T cells.

The rearrangement links TRBV5-1 to TRBJ2-3; 10 bases are a match to TRBD2. Sequencing was performed on CD4+ or CD8+ T cells sorted from blood, taken in a trial of the OX40 agonist ivuxolimab. This receptor was taken from an adult with an advanced solid tumor such as melanoma, head and neck, liver or kidney cancer. This CDR3 reads CASSSWRLAGALSTDTQYF. CDR3 DNA sequence: TGCGCCAGCAGCTCCTGGAGGCTAGCGGGGGCCCTTAGCACAGATACGCAGTATTTT.